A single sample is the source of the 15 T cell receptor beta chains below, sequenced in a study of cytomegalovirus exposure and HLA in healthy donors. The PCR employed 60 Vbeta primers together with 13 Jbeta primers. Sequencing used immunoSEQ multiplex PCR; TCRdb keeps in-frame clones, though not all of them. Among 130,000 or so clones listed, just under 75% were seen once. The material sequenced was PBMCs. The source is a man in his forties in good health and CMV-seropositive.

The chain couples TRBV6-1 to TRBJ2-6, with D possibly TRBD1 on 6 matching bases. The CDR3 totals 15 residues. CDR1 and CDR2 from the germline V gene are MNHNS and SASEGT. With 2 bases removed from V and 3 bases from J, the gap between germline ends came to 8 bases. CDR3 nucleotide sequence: TGTGCCAGCAGTGAAACAGGGCATGGGGCCAACGTCCTGACTTTC. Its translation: CASSETGHGANVLTF.

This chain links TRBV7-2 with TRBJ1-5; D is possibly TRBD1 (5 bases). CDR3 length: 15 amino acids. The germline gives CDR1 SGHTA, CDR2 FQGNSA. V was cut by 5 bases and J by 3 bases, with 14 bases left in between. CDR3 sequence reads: CASSRGGVNNQPQHF. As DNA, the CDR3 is TGTGCCAGCAGCCGGGGGGGGGTAAACAATCAGCCCCAGCATTTT.

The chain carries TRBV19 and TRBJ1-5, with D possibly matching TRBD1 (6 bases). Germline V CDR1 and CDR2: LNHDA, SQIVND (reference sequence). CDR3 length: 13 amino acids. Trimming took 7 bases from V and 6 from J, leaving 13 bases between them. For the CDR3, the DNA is TGTGCCAGTAACACTGGGGGCGGTCAGCCCCAGCATTTT. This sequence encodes CASNTGGGQPQHF.

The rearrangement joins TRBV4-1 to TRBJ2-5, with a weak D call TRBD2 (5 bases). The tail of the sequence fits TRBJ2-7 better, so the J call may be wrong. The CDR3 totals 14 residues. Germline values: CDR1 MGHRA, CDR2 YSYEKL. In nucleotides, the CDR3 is TGCGCCAGCAGCCAAGAGACTATCTCCTACGAGCAGTACTTC. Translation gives CASSQETISYEQYF.

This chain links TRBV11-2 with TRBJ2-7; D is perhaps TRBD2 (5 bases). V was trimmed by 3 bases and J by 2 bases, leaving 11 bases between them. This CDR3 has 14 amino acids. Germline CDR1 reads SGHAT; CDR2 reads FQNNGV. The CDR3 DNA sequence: TGTGCCAGCAGCTTCAGGACTTCTACCTACGAGCAGTACTTC. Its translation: CASSFRTSTYEQYF.

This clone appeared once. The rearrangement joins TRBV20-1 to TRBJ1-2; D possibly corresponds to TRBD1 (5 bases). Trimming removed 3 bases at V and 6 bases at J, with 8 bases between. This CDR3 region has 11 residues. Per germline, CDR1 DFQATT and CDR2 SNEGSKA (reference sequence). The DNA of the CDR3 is TGCAGTGCTAGGGGGGAGGATGGCTACACCTTC. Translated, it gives CSARGEDGYTF.

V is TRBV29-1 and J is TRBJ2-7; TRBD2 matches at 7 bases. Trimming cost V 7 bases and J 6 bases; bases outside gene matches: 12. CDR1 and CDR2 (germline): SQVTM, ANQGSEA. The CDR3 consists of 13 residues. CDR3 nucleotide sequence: TGCAGCGGGGGGGAGGGGAGTTCCCTCGAGCAGTACTTC. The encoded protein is CSGGEGSSLEQYF.

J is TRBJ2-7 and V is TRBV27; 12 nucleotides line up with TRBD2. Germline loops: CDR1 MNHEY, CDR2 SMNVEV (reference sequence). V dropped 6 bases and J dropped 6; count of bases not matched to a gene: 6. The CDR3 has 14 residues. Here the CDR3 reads CASRTSGGPREQYF. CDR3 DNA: TGTGCCAGCAGGACTAGCGGGGGCCCCCGCGAGCAGTACTTC.

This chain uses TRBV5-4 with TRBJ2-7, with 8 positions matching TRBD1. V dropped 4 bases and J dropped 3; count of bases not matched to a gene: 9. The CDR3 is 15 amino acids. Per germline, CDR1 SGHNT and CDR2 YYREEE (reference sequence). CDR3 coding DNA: TGTGCCAGCAGCGCCCCGGGACAGGCGTTCTACGAGCAGTACTTC. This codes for CASSAPGQAFYEQYF.

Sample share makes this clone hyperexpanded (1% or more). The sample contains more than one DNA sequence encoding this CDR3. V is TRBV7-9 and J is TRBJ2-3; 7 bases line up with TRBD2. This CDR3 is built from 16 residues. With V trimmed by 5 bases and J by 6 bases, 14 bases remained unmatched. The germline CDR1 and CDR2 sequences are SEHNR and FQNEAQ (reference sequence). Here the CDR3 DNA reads TGTGCCAGCAGCACTACAAGGGAGGGGCTTGCGGATACGCAGTATTTT. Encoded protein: CASSTTREGLADTQYF.

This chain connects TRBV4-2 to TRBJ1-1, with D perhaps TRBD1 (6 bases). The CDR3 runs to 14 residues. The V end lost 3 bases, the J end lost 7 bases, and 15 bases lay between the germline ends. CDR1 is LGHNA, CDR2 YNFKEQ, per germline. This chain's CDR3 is CASSHAGGRDEAFF. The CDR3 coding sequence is TGTGCCAGCAGCCACGCCGGGGGGCGGGATGAAGCTTTCTTT.

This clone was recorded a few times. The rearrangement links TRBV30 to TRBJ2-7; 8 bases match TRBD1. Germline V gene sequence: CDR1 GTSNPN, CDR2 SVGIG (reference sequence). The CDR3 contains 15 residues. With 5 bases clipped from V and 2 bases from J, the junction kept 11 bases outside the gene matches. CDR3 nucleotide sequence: TGTGCCTGGGAGATATACGACAGGGGTACCTACGAGCAGTACTTC. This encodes CAWEIYDRGTYEQYF.

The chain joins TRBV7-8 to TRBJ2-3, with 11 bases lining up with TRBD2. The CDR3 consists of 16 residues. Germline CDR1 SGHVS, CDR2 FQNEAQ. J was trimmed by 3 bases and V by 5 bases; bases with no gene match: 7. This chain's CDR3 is CASSPRRLAGTDTQYF. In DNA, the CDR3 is TGTGCCAGCAGCCCCCGCCGACTAGCGGGGACAGATACGCAGTATTTT.

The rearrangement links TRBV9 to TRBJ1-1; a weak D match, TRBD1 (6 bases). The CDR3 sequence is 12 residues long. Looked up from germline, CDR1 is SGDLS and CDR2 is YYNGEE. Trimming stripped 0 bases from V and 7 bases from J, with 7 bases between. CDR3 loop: CASSVGQDEAFF. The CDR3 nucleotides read TGTGCCAGCAGCGTAGGACAGGATGAAGCTTTCTTT. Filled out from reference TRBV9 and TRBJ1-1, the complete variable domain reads DSGVTQTPKHLITATGQRVTLRCSPRSGDLSVYWYQQSLDQGLQFLIQYYNGEERAKGNILERFSAQQFPDLHSELNLSSLELGDSALYFCASSVGQDEAFFGQGTRLTVV.

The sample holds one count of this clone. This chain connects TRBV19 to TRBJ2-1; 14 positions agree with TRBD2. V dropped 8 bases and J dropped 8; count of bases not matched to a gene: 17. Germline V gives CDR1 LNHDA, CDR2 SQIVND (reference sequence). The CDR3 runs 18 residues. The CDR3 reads CASARTRGLAGVYDEQFF. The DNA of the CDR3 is TGTGCCAGTGCCAGAACCCGGGGACTAGCGGGAGTGTATGATGAGCAGTTCTTC.